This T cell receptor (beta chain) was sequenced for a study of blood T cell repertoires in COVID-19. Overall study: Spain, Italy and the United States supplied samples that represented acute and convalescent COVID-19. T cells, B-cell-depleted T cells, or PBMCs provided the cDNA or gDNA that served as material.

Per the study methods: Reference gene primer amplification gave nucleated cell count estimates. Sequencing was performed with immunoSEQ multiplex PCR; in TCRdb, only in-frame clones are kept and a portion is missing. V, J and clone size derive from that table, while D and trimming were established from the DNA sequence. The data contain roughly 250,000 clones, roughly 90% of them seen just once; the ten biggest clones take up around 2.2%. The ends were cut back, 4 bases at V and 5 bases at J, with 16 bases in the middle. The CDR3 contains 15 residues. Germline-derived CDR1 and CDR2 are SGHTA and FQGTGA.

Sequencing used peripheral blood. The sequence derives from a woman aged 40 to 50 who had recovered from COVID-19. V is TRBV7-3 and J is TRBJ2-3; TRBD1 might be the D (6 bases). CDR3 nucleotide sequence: TGTGCCAGCAGCTCCAGGGGTTCTTCGGGAGATACGCAGTATTTT. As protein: CASSSRGSSGDTQYF.